This T cell receptor beta chain originates from a study of relationships among human T cell subsets. T cell subsets were isolated with magnetic beads coated with subset-specific monoclonal antibodies. This clonotype appeared a few times. CDR3 length equals 14 residues. Germline lookup yields CDR1 MDHEN and CDR2 SYDVKM. The J segment lost 8 bases and the V segment lost 4 bases, leaving 1 base of the junction unmatched. TCR alpha and beta CDR3s were amplified from mRNA by semiquantitative ARM-PCR. Tagged nested gene-specific primers were used first, then communal superprimers amplified exponentially. First-round products served as template after exonuclease removal of nested primers. TCRdb re-called the multiplex PCR reads through MiXCR, storing one row per CDR3 protein. The repertoire holds a few thousand distinct CDR3 sequences, approximately 84% seen once, with around 17% in the top ten.

J is TRBJ2-1 and V is TRBV28, with TRBD2 identical over 14 bases. This receptor was identified in a man aged 40-49 years in good health. Sequencing was done on a sample of total T cells sorted from blood. In DNA form, the CDR3 reads TGTGCCAGCAGTTCGGGACTAGCGGGAGATGAGCAGTTCTTC. This encodes CASSSGLAGDEQFF.